This T cell receptor beta chain came from a study of cytomegalovirus exposure and HLA in healthy donors. Assay used: immunoSEQ multiplex PCR; TCRdb lists only in-frame clones, some missing. The table lists 200,000 or so clones, about 79% of them singletons. Germline loops: CDR1 MNHNY, CDR2 SVGAGI (reference sequence). This CDR3 region has 14 residues. V was clipped by 2 bases and J by 7 bases, with 12 bases between them. This TCR was recovered from a woman between 25 and 40 years old in good health and CMV-seropositive. Sample: PBMCs. The V gene is TRBV6-6, the J gene TRBJ1-5; D is unresolved. The CDR3 reads CASSYQRIGQPQHF. For the CDR3, the DNA is TGTGCCAGCAGTTACCAGAGGATTGGACAGCCCCAGCATTTT.